The sequence of this T cell receptor (beta chain) was determined in a study of cytotoxic CD8 clonotypes in ibrutinib-treated CLL. The protocol was immunoSEQ multiplex PCR, while the TCRdb copy is restricted to in-frame clones and leaves out a portion. The sample shows some 43,000 clones, 55% to 80% of them seen only once. The sample consisted of PBMCs, taken after 12 months of ibrutinib treatment. The clonotype comes from a human donor with chronic lymphocytic leukemia.

CDR3 protein: CSASGYGYTF. In nucleotides, the CDR3 is TGCAGTGCGTCGGGCTATGGCTACACCTTC. V and J are TRBV20-1 and TRBJ1-2; D unresolved. This CDR3 spans 10 amino acids. Trimming took 6 bases from V and 4 from J, leaving 6 bases between them. Per the germline V gene, CDR1 is DFQATT and CDR2 is SNEGSKA (reference sequence).